The rows below give T cell receptor beta chains drawn from one sample of a study of T cell responses to AZD1222 COVID-19 vaccine. Clones were sequenced by immunoSEQ multiplex PCR, and TCRdb holds only the in-frame ones, with some missing. The data show roughly 120,000 clones, with approximately 90% seen just once and under 9% held by the top ten. The sequencing here drew on peripheral blood, taken on day 0 of AZD1222 vaccination. The receptors shown here come from an adult in good health. Each CDR3 is given with its conserved first and last residue. Fields, in order: clone size, D gene, V gene, J gene, CDR3 DNA, CDR3 protein. D genes are given only for firm matches. Clone sizes are given selectively: once, few, many, or a class where the clone is expanded.

once,NA,TRBV19,TRBJ1-2,TGTGCCAGTAGGGTTAATACCGCTAACTATGGCTACACCTTC,CASRVNTANYGYTF
NA,NA,TRBV29-1,TRBJ1-1,TGCAGCGTTGGGACGGCTTTCTTT,CSVGTAFF
NA,NA,TRBV27,TRBJ2-7,TGTGCCAGCAGTTTATCAGGGCACGAGCAGTACTTC,CASSLSGHEQYF
NA,TRBD1,TRBV28,TRBJ1-4,TGTGCCAGCAGTACCTCCCGCAGGGGGGTTGAAAAACTGTTTTTT,CASSTSRRGVEKLFF
NA,NA,TRBV24-1,TRBJ2-1,TGTGCCACCAGTGATCTGCGATCACAAAACTACAATGAGCAGTTCTTC,CATSDLRSQNYNEQFF
NA,NA,TRBV13,TRBJ2-1,TGTGCCAGCAGCACTCGGCTTGAGCAGTTCTTC,CASSTRLEQFF
NA,NA,TRBV27,TRBJ2-7,TGTGCCAGCAGTTTACCGGGACGGGGCCCGCACGAGCAGTACTTC,CASSLPGRGPHEQYF
NA,TRBD1,TRBV5-6,TRBJ2-1,TGTGCCAGCAGTTCCCGGGACAGGTACAATGAGCAGTTCTTC,CASSSRDRYNEQFF
NA,NA,TRBV11-2,TRBJ1-1,TGTGCCAGCAGCTCAGGTGGGCGTAGCACTGAAGCTTTCTTT,CASSSGGRSTEAFF
NA,NA,TRBV6-5,TRBJ1-1,TGTGCCAGCAGTCCCGGAGGCAGCATGAACACTGAAGCTTTCTTT,CASSPGGSMNTEAFF
few,TRBD2,TRBV5-1,TRBJ2-3,TGCGCCAGCAGCCCTGATTCTAGCGGGGGACAGTATTTT,CASSPDSSGGQYF
NA,TRBD1,TRBV9,TRBJ1-1,TGTGCCAGCAGCGAAGAGGGTGGGCAGGGGGAATCTTTCTTT,CASSEEGGQGESFF
once,NA,TRBV28,TRBJ1-2,TGTGCCAGCAGTATACAGGGAGTCGCTAACTATGGCTACACCTTC,CASSIQGVANYGYTF
NA,TRBD1,TRBV10-2,TRBJ1-1,TGCGCCAGCAGTGAGTCTTTGAGGGGGCAATCTGAAGCTTTCTTT,CASSESLRGQSEAFF
once,TRBD2,TRBV18,TRBJ2-7,TGTGCCAGCTCACCAACTAGCGGGAGCCTCTACGAGCAGTACTTC,CASSPTSGSLYEQYF
NA,NA,TRBV29-1,TRBJ1-1,TGCAGCGTTGATCCGATTGGGAAAACTGAAGCTTTCTTT,CSVDPIGKTEAFF
NA,NA,TRBV10-3,TRBJ1-2,TGTGCCATCTCCGGAGATCTGCTTGGCTACACCTTC,CAISGDLLGYTF
NA,NA,TRBV7-3,TRBJ2-5,TGTGCCAGCAGCCGCGACTTTGGGGAGACCCAGTACTTC,CASSRDFGETQYF
NA,NA,TRBV28,TRBJ1-3,TGTGCCAGCAGTTTACAGGGAAGTGGAAACACCATATATTTT,CASSLQGSGNTIYF
NA,NA,TRBV11-3,TRBJ2-3,TGTGCCAGCAGCGCCCGAAGGGGGGGCTATATTGCAGATACGCAGTATTTT,CASSARRGGYIADTQYF
NA,TRBD2,TRBV28,TRBJ2-7,TGTGCCAGCAGAGGTGGCGGGAGGCACAACGAGCAGTACTTC,CASRGGGRHNEQYF
NA,TRBD1,TRBV2,TRBJ1-1,TGTGCCAGCACTAGAAGGACAGGGTTCACTGAAGCTTTCTTT,CASTRRTGFTEAFF
NA,TRBD1,TRBV4-1,TRBJ2-3,TGCGCCAGCAGCCAAGATGGGACAGGACCAGATACGCAGTATTTT,CASSQDGTGPDTQYF
NA,NA,TRBV19,TRBJ1-1,TGTGCCAGTAGTATACAGCCCGGAGCGAACACTGAAGCTTTCTTT,CASSIQPGANTEAFF
NA,NA,TRBV28,TRBJ1-1,TGTGCCAGCAATGGGGGGATGATATCCACTGAAGCTTTCTTT,CASNGGMISTEAFF
NA,NA,TRBV6-5,TRBJ1-5,TGTGCCAGCAGTTACGAGGGTGGGGATCAGCCCCAGCATTTT,CASSYEGGDQPQHF
NA,NA,TRBV30,TRBJ1-2,TGTGCCTGGATCATTCGAACAGGATCGAGTTATGGCTACACCTTC,CAWIIRTGSSYGYTF
NA,NA,TRBV15,TRBJ1-1,TGTGCCACCAGTAAGAGGTTAGAGACTGAAGCTTTCTTT,CATSKRLETEAFF
NA,NA,TRBV19,TRBJ2-7,TGTGCCAGTAGTACCACGGGGGCCCTCCGGCCCGAGCAGTACTTC,CASSTTGALRPEQYF
NA,NA,TRBV9,TRBJ1-4,TGTGCCAGCAGCACGGGACCTAATGAAAAACTGTTTTTT,CASSTGPNEKLFF
NA,NA,TRBV13,TRBJ1-1,TGTGCCAGCAGCCAATTAACTGAAGCTTTCTTT,CASSQLTEAFF